This T cell receptor (beta chain) is from a study of T cell repertoires in cytomegalovirus infection. Study background: Public TCR beta signatures were indicative of both CMV infection and a matching HLA type.

This clonotype was counted only a few times. What it binds is not known. TCRdb re-analysed the reads in MiXCR, keeping a single row per CDR3 protein. The table shows roughly 990,000 distinct CDR3 sequences, with around 32% occurring only once. Trimming removed 2 bases at V and 1 base at J, with 15 bases between. In germline, CDR1 is MNHEY, CDR2 SVGEGT. The CDR3 length is 18 residues. Overall study findings and caveats: Of the TCR beta families, the public ones yielded a cumulative frequency that identified carriers of CMV plus the relevant HLA. Dominating the ex vivo response were HLA-C-restricted CMV-specific TCR beta clonotypes.

This sequence joins TRBV6-2 or TRBV6-3 and TRBJ2-6; possible D gene TRBD1, 6 bases. This receptor was obtained from a human donor in good health (CMV status not recorded). Some clones in this sample may be carry-over from other donors' samples. The sequences come from cultured CD8+ T cells from PBMCs, collected from culture after CMV antigen stimulation. The CDR3 here is CASSYPRDTDSGANVLTF. The DNA of the CDR3 is TGTGCCAGCAGTTACCCCCGGGACACGGATTCTGGGGCCAACGTCCTGACTTTC.